The T cell receptor beta chain described here comes from a study of early T cells in non-severe SARS-CoV-2 infection. The wider study: Bulk RNA taken from unsorted whole blood was sequenced, leaving chains unpaired. Points from the study as a whole: VDJdb matching favored anti-spike CD8 responses, missing private and CD4 specificities.

The germline V gene encodes CDR1 LGHDT and CDR2 YNNKEL (reference sequence). With 0 bases clipped from V and 0 bases from J, the junction kept 9 bases outside the gene matches. The CDR3 covers 18 residues. As part of library construction, unique molecular identifiers were attached to individual cDNA molecules. In TCRdb, the 5' RACE reads were re-called with MiXCR into one record per CDR3 protein. The repertoire includes about 72,000 distinct CDR3 sequences, roughly 9.1% of them detected once, and 6% to 8.5% sits in the top ten. Only a few counts were recorded for this clonotype. Its antigen is as yet unknown.

The sample here was whole blood, taken at baseline. This sequence joins TRBV3-1 and TRBJ1-2; 8 nucleotides match TRBD1. The sequence was collected from an adult who was a healthcare worker with PCR-confirmed SARS-CoV-2 infection or an uninfected control (not recorded which). The CDR3, as DNA: TGTGCCAGCAGCCAAGATCTTGACAGGGGCCGCCCTAACTATGGCTACACCTTC. It specifies CASSQDLDRGRPNYGYTF.